A single sample gave rise to the 5 T cell receptor beta chains below, sequenced in a study of shared clonotypes between healthy human individuals. The method was immunoSEQ multiplex PCR; TCRdb's version includes in-frame clones alone and lacks a portion of them. Of under 600,000 clones in the sample, 95% to 96% were seen once. The sample comprised naive CD4+ T cells sorted from blood. Subset meaning: CD45RA+ positively selected. The source is a woman younger than 45 in good health.

This rearrangement joins TRBV18 to TRBJ2-7, with D uncertain. The CDR3 has 14 amino acids. V lost 3 bases and J lost 3, with 12 bases in between. Germline V lookup: CDR1 KGHSH, CDR2 LQKENI. In DNA form, the CDR3 reads TGTGCCAGCTCACCCCCCCATCCCTTCTACGAGCAGTACTTC. The encoded protein is CASSPPHPFYEQYF.

The V call is TRBV9, the J call TRBJ2-3; D call uncertain. V gave up 1 base and J gave up 5 bases, with 8 bases separating them. The CDR3 spans 13 residues. The germline V gene encodes CDR1 SGDLS and CDR2 YYNGEE. The CDR3 reads CASSVSLGDTQYF. Written as DNA, the CDR3 is TGTGCCAGCAGCGTAAGCCTGGGAGATACGCAGTATTTT. Filled out from reference TRBV9 and TRBJ2-3, the complete variable domain reads DSGVTQTPKHLITATGQRVTLRCSPRSGDLSVYWYQQSLDQGLQFLIQYYNGEERAKGNILERFSAQQFPDLHSELNLSSLELGDSALYFCASSVSLGDTQYFGPGTRLTVL.

The chain uses TRBV5-1 and TRBJ2-6; D may be TRBD1 or TRBD2 (5 bases each). Per germline, CDR1 SGHRS and CDR2 YFSETQ. The CDR3 is made up of 15 amino acids. Trimming took off 4 bases at V and 1 base at J, with 9 bases between the two ends. The CDR3: CASSQRGSGANVLTF. CDR3 bases: TGCGCCAGCAGCCAGAGGGGATCTGGGGCCAACGTCCTGACTTTC.

The V call is TRBV7-9, the J call TRBJ1-5; D not certain. This CDR3 is built from 15 residues. The germline V gene has CDR1 SEHNR and CDR2 FQNEAQ (reference sequence). The V end was cut by 1 base, the J end by 1 base, with 8 bases between. The CDR3 loop is CASSLGAESNQPQHF. In nucleotides, the CDR3 is TGTGCCAGCAGCTTAGGGGCGGAAAGCAATCAGCCCCAGCATTTT.

In nucleotides, the CDR3 is TGTGCCAGCAGCGTAACAGGTTTGAATAACATTCAGTACTTC. Its protein product is CASSVTGLNNIQYF. V usage is TRBV7-9 and J usage is TRBJ2-4; TRBD1 is a possible D gene (5 bases). This CDR3 has 14 amino acids. V was shortened by 5 bases and J by 7 bases, with 15 bases between the two germline ends. Germline CDR1 and CDR2: SEHNR and FQNEAQ (reference sequence).